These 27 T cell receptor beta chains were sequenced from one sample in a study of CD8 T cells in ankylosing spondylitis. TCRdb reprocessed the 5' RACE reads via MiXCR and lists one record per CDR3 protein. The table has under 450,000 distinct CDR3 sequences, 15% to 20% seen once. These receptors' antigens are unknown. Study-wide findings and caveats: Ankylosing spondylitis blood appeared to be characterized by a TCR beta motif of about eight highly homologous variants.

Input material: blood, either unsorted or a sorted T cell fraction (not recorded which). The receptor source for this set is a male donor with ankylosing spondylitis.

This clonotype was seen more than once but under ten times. CDR3 sequence: CASSKNSDTEAFF. CDR3 nucleotide sequence: TGTGCCAGCTCTAAGAACAGTGACACTGAAGCTTTCTTT. V and J are TRBV18 and TRBJ1-1, with D unresolved. The V gene lost 6 bases and the J gene lost 3 bases, with 11 bases spanning the gap. This CDR3 is 13 amino acids long. In germline, CDR1 is KGHSH, CDR2 LQKENI.

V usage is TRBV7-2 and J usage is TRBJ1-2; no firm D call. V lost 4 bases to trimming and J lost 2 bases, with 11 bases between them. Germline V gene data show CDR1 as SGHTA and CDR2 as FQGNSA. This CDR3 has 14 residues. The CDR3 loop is CASSSGRNNYGYTF. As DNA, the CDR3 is TGTGCCAGCAGCTCAGGACGGAACAACTATGGCTACACCTTC.

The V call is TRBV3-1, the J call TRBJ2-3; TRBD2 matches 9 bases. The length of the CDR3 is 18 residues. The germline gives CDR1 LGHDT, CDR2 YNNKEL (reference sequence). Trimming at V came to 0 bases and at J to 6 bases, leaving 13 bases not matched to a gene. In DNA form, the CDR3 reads TGTGCCAGCAGCCAAGATCTCGGTCTAGCGGGGTTCGGTGATACGCAGTATTTT. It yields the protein CASSQDLGLAGFGDTQYF.

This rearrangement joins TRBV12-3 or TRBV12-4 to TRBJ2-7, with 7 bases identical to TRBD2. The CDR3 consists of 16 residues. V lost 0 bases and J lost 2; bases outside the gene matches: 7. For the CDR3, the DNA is TGTGCCAGCAGTTTAGCGGGAGGGCCCCCAGCCTACGAGCAGTACTTC. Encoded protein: CASSLAGGPPAYEQYF.

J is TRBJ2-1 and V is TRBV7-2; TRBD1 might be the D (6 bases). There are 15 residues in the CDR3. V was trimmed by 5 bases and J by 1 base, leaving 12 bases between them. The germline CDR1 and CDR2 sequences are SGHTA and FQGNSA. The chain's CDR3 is CASSRADRSYNEQFF. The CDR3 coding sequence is TGTGCCAGCAGCAGAGCCGACAGGTCCTACAATGAGCAGTTCTTC.

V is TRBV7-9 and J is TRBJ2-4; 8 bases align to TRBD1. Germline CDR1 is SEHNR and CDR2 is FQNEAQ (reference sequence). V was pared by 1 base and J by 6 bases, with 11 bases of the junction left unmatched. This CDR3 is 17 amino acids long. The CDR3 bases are TGTGCCAGCAGCTTAGAAGGGACAGGTCGAACGCTAAACATTCAGTACTTC. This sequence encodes CASSLEGTGRTLNIQYF.

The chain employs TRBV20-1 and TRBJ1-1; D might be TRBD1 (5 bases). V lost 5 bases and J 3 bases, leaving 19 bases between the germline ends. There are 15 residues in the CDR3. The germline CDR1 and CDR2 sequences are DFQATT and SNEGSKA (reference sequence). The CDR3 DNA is TGCAGTGCTTTCCCACGCGGGGGGAAAGACACTGAAGCTTTCTTT. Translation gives CSAFPRGGKDTEAFF.

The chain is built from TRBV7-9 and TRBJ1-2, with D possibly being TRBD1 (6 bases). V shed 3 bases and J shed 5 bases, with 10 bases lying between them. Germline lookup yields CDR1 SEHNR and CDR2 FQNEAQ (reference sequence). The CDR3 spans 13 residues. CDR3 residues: CASSFQGKYGYTF. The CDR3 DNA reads TGTGCCAGCAGCTTTCAGGGGAAGTATGGCTACACCTTC.

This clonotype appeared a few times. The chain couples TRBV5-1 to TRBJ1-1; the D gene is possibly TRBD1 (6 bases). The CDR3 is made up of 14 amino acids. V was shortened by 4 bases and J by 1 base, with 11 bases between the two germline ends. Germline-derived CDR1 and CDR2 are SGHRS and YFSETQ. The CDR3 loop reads CASSTGTSNTEAFF. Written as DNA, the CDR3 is TGCGCCAGCAGCACCGGGACATCGAACACTGAAGCTTTCTTT.

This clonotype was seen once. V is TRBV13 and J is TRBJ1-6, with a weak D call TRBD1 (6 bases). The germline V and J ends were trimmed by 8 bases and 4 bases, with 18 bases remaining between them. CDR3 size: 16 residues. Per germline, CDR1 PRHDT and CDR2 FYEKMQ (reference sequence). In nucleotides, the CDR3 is TGTGCCAGCCGACCGGGGGGCTCAAATTATAATTCACCCCTCCACTTT. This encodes CASRPGGSNYNSPLHF.

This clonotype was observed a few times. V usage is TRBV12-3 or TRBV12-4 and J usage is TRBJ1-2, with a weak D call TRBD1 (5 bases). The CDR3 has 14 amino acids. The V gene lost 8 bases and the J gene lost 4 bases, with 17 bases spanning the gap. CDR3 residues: CASCRGKVPYGYTF. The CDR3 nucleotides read TGTGCCAGCTGTCGGGGGAAGGTCCCCTATGGCTACACCTTC.

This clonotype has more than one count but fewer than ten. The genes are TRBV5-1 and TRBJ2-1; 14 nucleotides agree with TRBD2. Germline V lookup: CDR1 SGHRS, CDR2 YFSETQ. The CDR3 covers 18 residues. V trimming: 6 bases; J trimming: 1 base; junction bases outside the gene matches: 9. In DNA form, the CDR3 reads TGCGCCAGCAAGGCAGGAGGGACTAGCGGGGGTTCCTACAATGAGCAGTTCTTC. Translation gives CASKAGGTSGGSYNEQFF.

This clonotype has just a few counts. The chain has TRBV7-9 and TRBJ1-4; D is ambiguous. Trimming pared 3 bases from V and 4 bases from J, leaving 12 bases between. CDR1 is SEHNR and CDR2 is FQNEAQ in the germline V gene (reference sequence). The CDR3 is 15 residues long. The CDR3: CASSFVSTYNEKLFF. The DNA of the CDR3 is TGTGCCAGCAGCTTCGTCAGTACTTATAATGAAAAACTGTTTTTT.

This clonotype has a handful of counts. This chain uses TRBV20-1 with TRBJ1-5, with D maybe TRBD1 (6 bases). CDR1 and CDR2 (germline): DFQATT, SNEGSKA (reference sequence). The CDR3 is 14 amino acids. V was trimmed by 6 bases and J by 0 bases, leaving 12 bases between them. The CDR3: CSAWTDNSNQPQHF. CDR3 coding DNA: TGCAGTGCATGGACAGACAATAGCAATCAGCCCCAGCATTTT.

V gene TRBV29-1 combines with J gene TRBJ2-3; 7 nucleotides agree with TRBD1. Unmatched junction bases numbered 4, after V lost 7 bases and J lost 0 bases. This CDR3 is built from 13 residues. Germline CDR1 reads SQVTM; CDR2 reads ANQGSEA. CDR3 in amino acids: CSAHRGSTDTQYF. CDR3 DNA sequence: TGCAGCGCCCACAGGGGAAGCACAGATACGCAGTATTTT.

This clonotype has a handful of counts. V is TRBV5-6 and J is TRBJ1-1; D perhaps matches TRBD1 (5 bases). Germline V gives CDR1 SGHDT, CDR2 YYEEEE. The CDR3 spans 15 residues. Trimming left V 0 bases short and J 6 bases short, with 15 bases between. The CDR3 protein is CASSLGQGYIAEAFF. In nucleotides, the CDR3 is TGTGCCAGCAGCTTGGGGCAGGGATACATCGCTGAAGCTTTCTTT.

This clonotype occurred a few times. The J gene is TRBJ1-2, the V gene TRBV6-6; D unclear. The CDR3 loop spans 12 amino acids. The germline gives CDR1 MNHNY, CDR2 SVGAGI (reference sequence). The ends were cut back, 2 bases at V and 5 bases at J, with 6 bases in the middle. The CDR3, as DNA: TGTGCCAGCAGTTACGGGGATTATGGCTACACCTTC. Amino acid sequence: CASSYGDYGYTF.

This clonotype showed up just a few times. In DNA, the CDR3 is TGTGCCAGCAGGTACAGGGGGCACGGGGAGCTGTTTTTT. Translating gives CASRYRGHGELFF. J is TRBJ2-2 and V is TRBV12-3 or TRBV12-4; TRBD1 matches at 9 bases. J lost 7 bases, V lost 6 bases, and 3 bases had no gene match. The CDR3 runs 13 residues.

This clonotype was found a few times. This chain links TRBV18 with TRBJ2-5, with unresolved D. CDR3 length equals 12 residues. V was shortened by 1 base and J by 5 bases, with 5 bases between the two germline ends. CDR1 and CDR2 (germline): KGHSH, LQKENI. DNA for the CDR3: TGTGCCAGCTCACCACAACTGGAGACCCAGTACTTC. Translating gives CASSPQLETQYF.

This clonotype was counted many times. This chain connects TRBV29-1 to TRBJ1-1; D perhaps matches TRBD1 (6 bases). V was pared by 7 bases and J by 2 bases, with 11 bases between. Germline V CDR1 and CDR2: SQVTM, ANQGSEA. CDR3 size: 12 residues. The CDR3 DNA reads TGCAGCGCGGACAGAACAAACACTGAAGCTTTCTTT. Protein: CSADRTNTEAFF.

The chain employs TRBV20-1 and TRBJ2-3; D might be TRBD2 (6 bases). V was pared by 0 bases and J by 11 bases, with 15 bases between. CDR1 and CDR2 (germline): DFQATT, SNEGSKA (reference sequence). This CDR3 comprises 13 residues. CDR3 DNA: TGCAGTGCTAGAGAGCCCGGGACTGACGGGCAGTATTTT. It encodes CSAREPGTDGQYF.

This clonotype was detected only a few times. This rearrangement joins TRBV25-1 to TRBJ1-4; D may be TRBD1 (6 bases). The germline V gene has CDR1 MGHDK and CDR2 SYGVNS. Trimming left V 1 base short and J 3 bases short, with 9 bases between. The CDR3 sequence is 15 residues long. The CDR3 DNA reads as TGTGCCAGCAGTGAATCTACAGGGTCTAATGAAAAACTGTTTTTT. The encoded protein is CASSESTGSNEKLFF.

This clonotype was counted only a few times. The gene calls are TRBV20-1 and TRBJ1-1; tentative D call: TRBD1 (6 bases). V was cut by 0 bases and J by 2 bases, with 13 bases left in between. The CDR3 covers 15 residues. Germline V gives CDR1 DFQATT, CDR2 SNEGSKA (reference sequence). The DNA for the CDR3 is TGCAGTGCTAGAGATCGGGGGGCGGTTAACACTGAAGCTTTCTTT. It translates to CSARDRGAVNTEAFF.

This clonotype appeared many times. This CDR3 reads CASELAGVSLDEQFF. The CDR3 DNA reads as TGTGCCAGCGAGTTGGCGGGAGTAAGTCTAGATGAGCAGTTCTTC. This chain joins TRBV12-3 or TRBV12-4 and TRBJ2-1, with TRBD2 matching 7 bases. This CDR3 has 15 residues. V dropped 8 bases and J dropped 8; count of bases not matched to a gene: 15.

The CDR3 protein is CASSSIGTVPYEQYF. The CDR3 nucleotides read TGTGCCAGCAGCAGTATCGGGACAGTACCCTACGAGCAGTACTTC. The chain combines TRBV28 with TRBJ2-7; TRBD1 agrees at 7 bases. Trimming removed 6 bases from V and 2 bases from J; junction bases left unmatched: 10. Germline values: CDR1 MDHEN, CDR2 SYDVKM. The CDR3 contains 15 residues. The full variable domain, its missing parts supplied by reference TRBV28 and TRBJ2-7, is DVKVTQSSRYLVKRTGEKVFLECVQDMDHENMFWYRQDPGLGLRLIYFSYDVKMKEKGDIPEGYSVSREKKERFSLILESASTNQTSMYLCASSSIGTVPYEQYFGPGTRLTVT.

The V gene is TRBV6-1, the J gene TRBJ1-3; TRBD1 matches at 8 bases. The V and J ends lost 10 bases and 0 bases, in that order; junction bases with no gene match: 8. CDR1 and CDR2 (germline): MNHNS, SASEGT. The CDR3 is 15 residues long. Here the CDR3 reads CATQGQVNSGNTIYF. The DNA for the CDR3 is TGTGCCACCCAGGGACAGGTCAACTCTGGAAACACCATATATTTT.

The CDR3 coding sequence is TGTGCCACCAGCAGAGAGGTCCAGGGAGGATCACCCCTCCACTTT. Amino acid sequence: CATSREVQGGSPLHF. This sequence joins TRBV15 and TRBJ1-6; tentatively, D is TRBD1 (5 bases). Trimming left V 0 bases short and J 10 bases short, with 13 bases between. The CDR3 runs to 15 residues. Germline V gene sequence: CDR1 LNHNV, CDR2 YYDKDF (reference sequence).